The present T cell receptor beta chain was sequenced within a study of CXCR3-negative and CXCR3-positive naive CD8 T cells. For the study at large: Libraries each contributed about 1.5 +/- 0.3 million TRB reads, for around 130 million in total. Study-level results: CXCR3-positive naive cells had TRB CDR3s that were more hydrophobic than CXCR3-negative naive cells had.

In regard to this clonotype: The antigen remains unidentified.

The CDR3 extends over 11 amino acids. CDR1 SGHRS and CDR2 YFSETQ come from the germline V gene. 5' RACE with UMI labels generated the TRB cDNA libraries. TCRdb reprocessed the 5' RACE reads, with one entry per CDR3 protein and no DNA. The listing records around 61,000 distinct CDR3 sequences. Cells that were CD45RO-CCR7+CD27+CD95- constituted naive CD8+ T cells. Sequencing was done on a sample of naive CXCR3+ CD8+ T cells from blood. Noted subset: CD45RO-CCR7+CD27+CD95- naive CD8+ T cells expressing CXCR3 (TNR3+). The chain carries TRBV5-1 and TRBJ2-5. This receptor was identified in a human donor in good health. Some clones in this sample may be carry-over from other donors' samples. CDR3 region: CASSRLETQYF.